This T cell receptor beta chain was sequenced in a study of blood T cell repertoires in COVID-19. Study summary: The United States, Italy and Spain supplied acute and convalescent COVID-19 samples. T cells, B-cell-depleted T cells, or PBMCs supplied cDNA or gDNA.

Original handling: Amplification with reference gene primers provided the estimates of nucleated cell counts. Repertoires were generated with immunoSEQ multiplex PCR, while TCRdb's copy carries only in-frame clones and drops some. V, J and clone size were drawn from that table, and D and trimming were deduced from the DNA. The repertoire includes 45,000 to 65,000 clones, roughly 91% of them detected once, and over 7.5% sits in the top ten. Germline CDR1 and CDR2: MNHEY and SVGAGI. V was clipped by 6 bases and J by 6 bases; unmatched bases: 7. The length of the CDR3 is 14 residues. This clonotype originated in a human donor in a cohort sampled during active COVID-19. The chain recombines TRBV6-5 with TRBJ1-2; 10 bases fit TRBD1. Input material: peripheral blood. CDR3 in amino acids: CASSSGQGTHGYTF. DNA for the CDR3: TGTGCCAGCAGCTCGGGACAGGGGACTCATGGCTACACCTTC.